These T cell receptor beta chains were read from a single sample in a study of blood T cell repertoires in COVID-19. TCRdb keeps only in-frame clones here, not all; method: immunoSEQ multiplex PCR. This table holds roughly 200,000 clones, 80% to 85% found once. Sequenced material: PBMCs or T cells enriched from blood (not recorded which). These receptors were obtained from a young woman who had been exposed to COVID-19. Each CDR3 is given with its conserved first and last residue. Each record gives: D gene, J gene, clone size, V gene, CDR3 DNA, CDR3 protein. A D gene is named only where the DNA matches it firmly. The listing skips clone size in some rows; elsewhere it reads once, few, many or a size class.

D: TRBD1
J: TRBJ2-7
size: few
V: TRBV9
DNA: TGTGCCAGCAGCCCCCAGGACAGGGGCTCCTACGAGCAGTACTTC
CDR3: CASSPQDRGSYEQYF

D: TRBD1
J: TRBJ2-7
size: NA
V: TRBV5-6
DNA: TGTGCCAGCAGCTCCGGGACAGGGTATTTCGAGCAGTACTTC
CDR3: CASSSGTGYFEQYF

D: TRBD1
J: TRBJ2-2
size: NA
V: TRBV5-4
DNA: TGTGCCAGCACCCGACAGGGGTCGAACACCGGGGAGCTGTTTTTT
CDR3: CASTRQGSNTGELFF

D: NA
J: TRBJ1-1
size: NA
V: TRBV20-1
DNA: TGCAGTGCTAGCCCAGGGGCCGAAGCTTTCTTT
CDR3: CSASPGAEAFF

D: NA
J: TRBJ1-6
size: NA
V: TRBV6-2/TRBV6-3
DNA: TGTGCCAGCAGCAGAACAAGTCGAAATAATTCACCCCTCCACTTT
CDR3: CASSRTSRNNSPLHF

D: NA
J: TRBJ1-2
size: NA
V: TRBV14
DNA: TGTGCCAGCAGCCAATCGACAGGTTCACTTGGCTACACCTTC
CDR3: CASSQSTGSLGYTF

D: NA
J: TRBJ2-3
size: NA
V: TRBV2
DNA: TGTGCCAGCAGTTGGGCCGGGATGATTAGGTATTTT
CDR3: CASSWAGMIRYF

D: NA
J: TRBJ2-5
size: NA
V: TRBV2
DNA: TGTGCCAGCTTTACAGGGCTGTGGGAGACCCAGTACTTC
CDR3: CASFTGLWETQYF

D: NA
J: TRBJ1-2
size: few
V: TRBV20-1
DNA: TGCAGTGCCCTAAATGGCTACACCTTC
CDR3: CSALNGYTF

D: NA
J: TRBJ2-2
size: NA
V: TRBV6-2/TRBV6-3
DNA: TGTGCCAGCAGTTCCGCGACGACAGGCTACACCGGGGAGCTGTTTTTT
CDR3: CASSSATTGYTGELFF

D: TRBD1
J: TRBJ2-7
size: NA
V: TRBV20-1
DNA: TGCGGGGTGGACAGGGGTGACGAGCAGTACTTC
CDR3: CGVDRGDEQYF

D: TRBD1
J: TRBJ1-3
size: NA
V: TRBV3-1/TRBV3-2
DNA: TGTGCCAGCAGCCGAAGGACAGGGGCCGCGCTCTCTGGAAACACCATATATTTT
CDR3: CASSRRTGAALSGNTIYF

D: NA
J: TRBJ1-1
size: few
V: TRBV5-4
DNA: TGTGCCAGCAGCTCGGCGGAGAACACTGAAGCTTTCTTT
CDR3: CASSSAENTEAFF

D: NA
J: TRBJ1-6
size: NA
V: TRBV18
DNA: TGTGCCAGCTCACCACCCTCTCTCCAGGATAATTCACCCCTCCACTTT
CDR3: CASSPPSLQDNSPLHF

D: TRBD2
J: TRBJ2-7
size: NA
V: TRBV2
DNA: TGTGCCAGCAGCGAGCGGGGGTTTCCCTACGAGCAGTACTTC
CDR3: CASSERGFPYEQYF

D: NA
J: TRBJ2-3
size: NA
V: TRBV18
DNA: TGTGCCAGCTCACCAGCAGGGCGCGGAGGGGGCACAGATACGCAGTATTTT
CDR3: CASSPAGRGGGTDTQYF

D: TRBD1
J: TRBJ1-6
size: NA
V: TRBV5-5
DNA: TGTGCCAGCAGCTTGGCCGCGACAGGGGGCTCCCCGGCCCTCCACTTT
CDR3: CASSLAATGGSPALHF

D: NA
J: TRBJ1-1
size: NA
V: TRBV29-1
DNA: TGCAGCGCCGGAGACCGGCAGGGAGCTTTCTTT
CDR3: CSAGDRQGAFF

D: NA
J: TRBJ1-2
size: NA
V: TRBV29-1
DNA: TGCAGCGTTGATCGGGGGGCGAGTGGCTACACCTTC
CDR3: CSVDRGASGYTF

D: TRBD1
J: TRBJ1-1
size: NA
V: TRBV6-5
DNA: TGTGCCAGCAGTAACAACAGGGGGAAGCACACTGAAGCTTTCTTT
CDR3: CASSNNRGKHTEAFF

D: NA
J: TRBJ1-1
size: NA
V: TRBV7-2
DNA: TGTGCCAGCAGCTTAATCGGGTTCGGTACTGAAGCTTTCTTT
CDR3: CASSLIGFGTEAFF

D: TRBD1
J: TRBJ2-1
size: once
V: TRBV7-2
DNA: TGTGCCAGCAGCTTTACGGGACAGGGGAGGGGTGAGCAGTTCTTC
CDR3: CASSFTGQGRGEQFF

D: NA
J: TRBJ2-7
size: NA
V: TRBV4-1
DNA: TGCGCCAGCAGCCATCAATGGACTGAGAGGGCCTACGAGCAGTACTTC
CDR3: CASSHQWTERAYEQYF

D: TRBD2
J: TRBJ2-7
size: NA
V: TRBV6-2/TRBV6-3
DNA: TGTGCCAGCAGTTCTAGCGGGCTCTACGAGCAGTACTTC
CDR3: CASSSSGLYEQYF

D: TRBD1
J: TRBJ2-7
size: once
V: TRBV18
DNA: TGTGCCAGCTCATCTGGGACAGGGGTCTACGAGCAGTACTTC
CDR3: CASSSGTGVYEQYF

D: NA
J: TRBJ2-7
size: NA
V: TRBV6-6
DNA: TGTGCCAGCAGGCCCCCCGCAGACAGGCCAACCATGCAGTACTTC
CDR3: CASRPPADRPTMQYF

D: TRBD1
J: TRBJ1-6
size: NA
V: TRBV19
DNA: TGTGCCAGTAGCCAAGGGACAGCTAATTCACCCCTCCACTTT
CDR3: CASSQGTANSPLHF

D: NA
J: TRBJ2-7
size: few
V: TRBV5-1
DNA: TGCGCCAGCAGCTTTTTTACCGGTTCGACAGGAGACCACTACGAGCAGTACTTC
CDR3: CASSFFTGSTGDHYEQYF

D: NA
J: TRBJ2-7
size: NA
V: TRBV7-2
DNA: TGTGCCAGCAGCCACTCCTACGAGCAGTACTTC
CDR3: CASSHSYEQYF